This T cell receptor beta chain was retrieved from a study of vaccination effects on CD4 cells after COVID-19. At the level of the study: Two recovered convalescent patients were sampled 16 days and one week pre-vaccination. PBMC were cultured at under 2.5 million per well with about 10 IU/ml IL-2 and 9.5 to 10 ug/ml peptides.

Libraries were prepared by immunoSEQ multiplex PCR; TCRdb keeps only in-frame clonotypes and omits some of them. This table holds about 64,000 clones, approximately 70% found once. A word on this clone: Its matching antigen is unknown.

This CDR3 contains 15 residues. Per the germline V gene, CDR1 is MNHEY and CDR2 is SMNVEV (reference sequence). The V and J ends lost 5 bases and 3 bases, in that order; junction bases with no gene match: 9. Around day 10 of culture, CD4+ T cells were separated out. The person was diagnosed with PCR-confirmed SARS-CoV-2 infection between March and December 2020. The chain joins TRBV27 to TRBJ2-5; 7 bases are a match to TRBD2. This specimen was CD4+ T cells from PBMCs cultured without peptide, taken before COVID-19 vaccination. This sequence was found in a human donor who had a prior SARS-CoV-2 infection. CDR3 sequence (DNA): TGTGCCAGCAGTCCTAAGCGGGGCGTAGAAGAGACCCAGTACTTC. This translates into CASSPKRGVEETQYF.